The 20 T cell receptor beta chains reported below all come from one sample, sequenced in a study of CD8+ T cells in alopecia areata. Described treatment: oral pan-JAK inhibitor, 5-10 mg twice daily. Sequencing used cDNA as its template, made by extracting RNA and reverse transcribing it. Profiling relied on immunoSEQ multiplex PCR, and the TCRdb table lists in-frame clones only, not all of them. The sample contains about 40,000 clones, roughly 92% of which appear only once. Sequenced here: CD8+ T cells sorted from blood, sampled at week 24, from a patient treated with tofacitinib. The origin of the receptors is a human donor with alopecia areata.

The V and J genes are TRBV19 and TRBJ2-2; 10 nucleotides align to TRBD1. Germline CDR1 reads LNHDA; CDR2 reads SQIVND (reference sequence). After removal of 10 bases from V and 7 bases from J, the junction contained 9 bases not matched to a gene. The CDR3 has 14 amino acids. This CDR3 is CATLDDRGLGELFF. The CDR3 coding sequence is TGTGCCACTTTAGACGACAGGGGGCTCGGGGAGCTGTTTTTT.

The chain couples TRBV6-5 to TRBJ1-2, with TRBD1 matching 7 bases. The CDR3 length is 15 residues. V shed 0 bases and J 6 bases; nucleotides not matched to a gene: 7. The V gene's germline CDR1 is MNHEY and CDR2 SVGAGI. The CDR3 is CASSYSYQDRDGYTF. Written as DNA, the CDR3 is TGTGCCAGCAGTTACTCCTATCAAGACAGGGATGGCTACACCTTC.

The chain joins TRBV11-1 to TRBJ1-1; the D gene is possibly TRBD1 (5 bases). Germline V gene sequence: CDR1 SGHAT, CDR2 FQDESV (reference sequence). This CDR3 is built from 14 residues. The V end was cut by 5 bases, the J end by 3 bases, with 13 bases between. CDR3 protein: CASSPLGTHTEAFF. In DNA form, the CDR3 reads TGTGCCAGCAGCCCACTCGGGACCCACACTGAAGCTTTCTTT.

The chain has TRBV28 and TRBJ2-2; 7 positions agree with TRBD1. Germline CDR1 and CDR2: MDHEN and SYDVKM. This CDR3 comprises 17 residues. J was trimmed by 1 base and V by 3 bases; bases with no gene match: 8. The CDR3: CASSFPRTGVNTGELFF. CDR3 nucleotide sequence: TGTGCCAGCAGTTTTCCTAGGACAGGTGTGAACACCGGGGAGCTGTTTTTT.

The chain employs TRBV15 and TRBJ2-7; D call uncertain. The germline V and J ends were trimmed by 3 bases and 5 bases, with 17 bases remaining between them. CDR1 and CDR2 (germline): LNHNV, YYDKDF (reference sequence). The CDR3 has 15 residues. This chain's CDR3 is CATSSSRRVPDEQYF. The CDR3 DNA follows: TGTGCCACCAGCAGTTCACGACGGGTCCCGGACGAGCAGTACTTC. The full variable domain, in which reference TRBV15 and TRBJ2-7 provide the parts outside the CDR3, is DAMVIQNPRYQVTQFGKPVTLSCSQTLNHNVMYWYQQKSSQAPKLLFHYYDKDFNNEADTPDNFQSRRPNTSFCFLDIRSPGLGDTAMYLCATSSSRRVPDEQYFGPGTRLTVT.

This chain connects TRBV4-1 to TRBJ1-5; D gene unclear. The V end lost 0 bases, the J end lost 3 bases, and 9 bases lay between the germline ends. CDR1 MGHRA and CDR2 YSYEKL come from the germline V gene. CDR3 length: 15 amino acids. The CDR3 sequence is CASSQEGIVNQPQHF. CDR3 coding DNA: TGCGCCAGCAGCCAAGAGGGCATAGTCAATCAGCCCCAGCATTTT.

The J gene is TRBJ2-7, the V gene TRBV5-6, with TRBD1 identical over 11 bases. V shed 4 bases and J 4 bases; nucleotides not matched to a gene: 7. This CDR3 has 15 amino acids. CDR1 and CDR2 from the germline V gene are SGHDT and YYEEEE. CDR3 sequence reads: CASSRPGTGGYEQYF. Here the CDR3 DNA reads TGTGCCAGCAGCCGACCTGGGACAGGGGGTTACGAGCAGTACTTC.

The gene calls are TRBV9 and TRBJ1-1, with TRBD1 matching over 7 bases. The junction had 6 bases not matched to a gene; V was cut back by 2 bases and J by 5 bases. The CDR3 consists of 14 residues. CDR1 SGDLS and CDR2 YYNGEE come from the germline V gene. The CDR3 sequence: CASSVQDRVTEAFF. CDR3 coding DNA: TGTGCCAGCAGCGTCCAAGACAGGGTGACTGAAGCTTTCTTT.

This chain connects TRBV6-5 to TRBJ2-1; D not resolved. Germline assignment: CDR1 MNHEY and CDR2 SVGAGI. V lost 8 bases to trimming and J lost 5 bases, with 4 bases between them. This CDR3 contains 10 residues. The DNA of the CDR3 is TGTGCCAGCGGGGACAATGAGCAGTTCTTC. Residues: CASGDNEQFF.

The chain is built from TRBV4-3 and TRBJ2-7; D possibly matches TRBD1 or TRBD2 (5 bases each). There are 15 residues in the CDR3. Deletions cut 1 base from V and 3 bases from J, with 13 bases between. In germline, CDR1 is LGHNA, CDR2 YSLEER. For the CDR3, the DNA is TGCGCCAGCAGCCAAGGCCGAGGGGTCGGCTACGAGCAGTACTTC. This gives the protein CASSQGRGVGYEQYF.

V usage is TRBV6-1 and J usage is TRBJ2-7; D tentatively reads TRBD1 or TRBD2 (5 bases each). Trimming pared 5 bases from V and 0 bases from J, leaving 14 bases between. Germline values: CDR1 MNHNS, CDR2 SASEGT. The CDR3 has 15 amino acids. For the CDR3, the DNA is TGTGCCAGCAGTCCTGAGGGTGGGGGCTCCTACGAGCAGTACTTC. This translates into CASSPEGGGSYEQYF.

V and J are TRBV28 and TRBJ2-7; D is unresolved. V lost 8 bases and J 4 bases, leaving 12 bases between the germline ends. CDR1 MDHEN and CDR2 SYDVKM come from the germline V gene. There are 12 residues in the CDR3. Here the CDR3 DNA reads TGTGCCAGCTCAAAGCGTGGTTACGAGCAGTACTTC. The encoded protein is CASSKRGYEQYF.

CDR3 DNA: TGTGCCAGCGTCAGGGCCCGCACAGATACGCAGTATTTT. Translation gives CASVRARTDTQYF. The chain joins TRBV25-1 to TRBJ2-3; a weak D match, TRBD1 (5 bases). This CDR3 spans 13 amino acids. Germline V CDR1 and CDR2: MGHDK, SYGVNS. With 8 bases removed from V and 1 base from J, the gap between germline ends came to 10 bases.

The CDR3 nucleotides are TGTGCCAGCAGCTTTGGGACTAGCGGGGAGCAGTTCTTC. Encoded protein: CASSFGTSGEQFF. J is TRBJ2-1 and V is TRBV7-2; 12 nucleotides line up with TRBD2. The CDR3 has 13 amino acids. Germline CDR1 and CDR2: SGHTA and FQGNSA. Losses at the gene ends were 3 bases for V and 10 bases for J; bases not matched to a gene: 1.

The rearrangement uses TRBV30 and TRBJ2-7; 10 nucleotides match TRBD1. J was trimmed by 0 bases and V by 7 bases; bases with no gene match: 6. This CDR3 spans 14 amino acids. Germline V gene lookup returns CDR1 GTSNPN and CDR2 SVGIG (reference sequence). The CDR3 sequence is CAFQGQGSSYEQYF. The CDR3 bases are TGTGCCTTCCAGGGACAGGGGTCCTCCTACGAGCAGTACTTC.

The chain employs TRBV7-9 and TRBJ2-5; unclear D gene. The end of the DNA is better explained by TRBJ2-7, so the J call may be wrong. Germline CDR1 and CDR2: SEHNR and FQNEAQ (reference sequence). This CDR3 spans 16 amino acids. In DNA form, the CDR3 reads TGTGCCAGCAGCTTATATTTAGGAATAAAAGGCTACGAGCAGTACTTC. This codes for CASSLYLGIKGYEQYF.

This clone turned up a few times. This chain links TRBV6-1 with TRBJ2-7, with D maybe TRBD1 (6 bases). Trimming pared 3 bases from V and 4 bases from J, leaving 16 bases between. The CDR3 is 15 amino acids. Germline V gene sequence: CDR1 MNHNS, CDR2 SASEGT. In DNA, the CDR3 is TGTGCCAGCAGTGACGGGCGTGGGGGCCCATACGAGCAGTACTTC. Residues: CASSDGRGGPYEQYF.

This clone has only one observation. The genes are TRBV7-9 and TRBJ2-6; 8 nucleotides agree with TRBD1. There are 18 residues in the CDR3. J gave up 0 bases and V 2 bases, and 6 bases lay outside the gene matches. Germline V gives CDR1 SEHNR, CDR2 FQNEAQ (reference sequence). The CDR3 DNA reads TGTGCCAGCAGCTTACAGGGGGCGGAGGGCTCTGGGGCCAACGTCCTGACTTTC. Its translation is CASSLQGAEGSGANVLTF.

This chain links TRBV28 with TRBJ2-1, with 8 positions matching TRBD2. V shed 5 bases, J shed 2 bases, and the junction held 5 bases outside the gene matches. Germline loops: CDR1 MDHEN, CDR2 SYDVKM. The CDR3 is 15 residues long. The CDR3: CASSLTGGAYNEQFF. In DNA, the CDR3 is TGTGCCAGCAGTCTCACCGGGGGGGCCTACAATGAGCAGTTCTTC.

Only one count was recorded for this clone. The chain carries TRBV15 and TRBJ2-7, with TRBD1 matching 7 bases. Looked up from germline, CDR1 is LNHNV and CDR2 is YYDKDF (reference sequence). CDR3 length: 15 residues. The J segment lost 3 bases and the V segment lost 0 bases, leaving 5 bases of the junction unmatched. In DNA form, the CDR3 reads TGTGCCACCAGCAGAGATAAGGGGGCGTTCTACGAGCAGTACTTC. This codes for CATSRDKGAFYEQYF.